Below are 27 T cell receptor beta chains sequenced from a single sample in a study of Graves' ophthalmopathy and Graves' hyperthyroidism. The sequenced template was RNA, covering the TCR beta CDR3 region. The first-round RT-PCR employed HTBI primers together with the Qiagen OneStep RT-PCR kit. A multiplex PCR was then performed as the second round. Each CDR3 protein is one row after TCRdb ran MiXCR on the multiplex PCR reads. Of roughly 500,000 distinct CDR3 sequences listed, approximately 15% are singletons. Sequenced input: blood. Every receptor here comes from a young woman with Graves' ophthalmopathy.

This clonotype showed up many times. The chain uses TRBV28 and TRBJ1-2, with a possible D match to TRBD1 (6 bases). The CDR3 covers 13 residues. With 8 bases removed from V and 4 bases from J, the gap between germline ends came to 14 bases. Germline V gene sequence: CDR1 MDHEN, CDR2 SYDVKM. CDR3 nucleotide sequence: TGTGCCAGCCGACGGACAGCCGGCTATGGCTACACCTTC. Translation: CASRRTAGYGYTF.

There are many counts of this clonotype. V gene TRBV2 combines with J gene TRBJ2-5, with 10 nucleotides matching TRBD1. The CDR3 runs to 17 residues. Per the germline V gene, CDR1 is SNHLY and CDR2 is FYNNEI. Losses at the gene ends were 8 bases for V and 5 bases for J; bases not matched to a gene: 17. Here the CDR3 DNA reads TGTGCCAGCCGAGGGACAGGGGCGACAAATAGAGCGGAGACCCAGTACTTC. Protein product: CASRGTGATNRAETQYF.

This clonotype showed up many times. The V and J genes are TRBV12-3 or TRBV12-4 and TRBJ2-7; TRBD1 matches at 10 bases. V dropped 5 bases and J dropped 4; count of bases not matched to a gene: 5. The CDR3 length is 14 residues. The CDR3 nucleotides read TGTGCCAGCAGTCCCGACAGGGGGCATTACGAGCAGTACTTC. Amino acid sequence: CASSPDRGHYEQYF.

Turning to this clonotype: This may be a read error, as it is one base from a much larger clone. This chain connects TRBV6-5 to TRBJ2-7; 10 nucleotides match TRBD2. The CDR3 contains 15 residues. Germline assignment: CDR1 MNHEY and CDR2 SVGAGI. CDR3 sequence reads: CASSYRTSGSYEQCF. The CDR3 DNA is TGTGCCAGCAGTTACAGGACTAGCGGTAGCTACGAGCAGTGCTTC.

There are many counts of this clonotype. This chain joins TRBV28 and TRBJ2-3; D is possibly TRBD2 (6 bases). The germline V gene has CDR1 MDHEN and CDR2 SYDVKM. The V end was cut by 4 bases, the J end by 1 base, with 12 bases between. CDR3 size: 15 residues. CDR3 coding DNA: TGTGCCAGCAGTTCCCCGGGACTTGGCACAGATACGCAGTATTTT. Protein: CASSSPGLGTDTQYF.

The sample holds many counts of this clonotype. The chain combines TRBV11-2 with TRBJ2-2; TRBD2 matches at 12 bases. The length of the CDR3 is 18 residues. The germline V gene has CDR1 SGHAT and CDR2 FQNNGV. V gave up 3 bases and J gave up 3 bases; unmatched junction bases: 8. As DNA, the CDR3 is TGTGCCAGCAGCTTTTCGGCTAGCGGGGGGGCGGACACCGGGGAGCTGTTTTTT. It translates to CASSFSASGGADTGELFF. The entire variable domain, with the rest obtained from reference TRBV11-2 and TRBJ2-2, is as follows: EAGVAQSPRYKIIEKRQSVAFWCNPISGHATLYWYQQILGQGPKLLIQFQNNGVVDDSQLPKDRFSAERLKGVDSTLKIQPAKLEDSAVYLCASSFSASGGADTGELFFGEGSRLTVL.

This clonotype has a count of ten or more. This sequence joins TRBV30 and TRBJ2-5; no definite D call. Trimming cost V 5 bases and J 5 bases, with 18 bases left between them. Germline loops: CDR1 GTSNPN, CDR2 SVGIG (reference sequence). This CDR3 contains 14 residues. The CDR3 protein is CAWDPAPKEETQYF. Written as DNA, the CDR3 is TGTGCCTGGGACCCGGCTCCTAAGGAGGAGACCCAGTACTTC.

This clonotype was seen a few times. The genes are TRBV13 and TRBJ2-7; D is possibly TRBD1 (6 bases). From germline, CDR1 is PRHDT and CDR2 FYEKMQ (reference sequence). V was trimmed by 8 bases and J by 7 bases, leaving 21 bases between them. The CDR3 totals 14 residues. CDR3 bases: TGTGCCAGCTCCTCAGGGGTCCTGTTTGGGGAGCAGTACTTC. Its translation: CASSSGVLFGEQYF.

This clonotype was observed at least ten times. The chain combines TRBV24-1 with TRBJ1-2; weak D call: TRBD1 (6 bases). Germline V gene lookup returns CDR1 KGHDR and CDR2 SFDVKD. Trimming removed 7 bases at V and 3 bases at J, with 14 bases between. This CDR3 spans 14 amino acids. CDR3 nucleotide sequence: TGTGCCACCAGCCCCTCGACAGGATACTATGGCTACACCTTC. It translates to CATSPSTGYYGYTF.

This clonotype was counted ten times or more. The V gene is TRBV12-3 or TRBV12-4, the J gene TRBJ1-1; no firm D call. V was pared by 8 bases and J by 3 bases, with 13 bases between. This CDR3 has 13 residues. The CDR3 coding sequence is TGTGCCAGCCAGGCCGGAGGACACACTGAAGCTTTCTTT. Protein sequence: CASQAGGHTEAFF.

At least ten counts were recorded for this clonotype. This chain joins TRBV19 and TRBJ1-5; TRBD1 might be the D (6 bases). Per germline, CDR1 LNHDA and CDR2 SQIVND (reference sequence). V lost 3 bases to trimming and J lost 1 base, with 7 bases between them. This CDR3 contains 14 residues. The CDR3 sequence: CASSMRGSNQPQHF. The CDR3 nucleotides read TGTGCCAGTAGTATGAGGGGGAGCAATCAGCCCCAGCATTTT.

Notes on this clonotype: This CDR3 fails to terminate in the conserved phenylalanine or tryptophan, so it likely reflects a read error. The chain carries TRBV28 and TRBJ1-5; no clear D. V dropped 3 bases and J dropped 5 bases, with 20 bases sitting between them. CDR1 and CDR2 from the germline V gene are MDHEN and SYDVKM. This CDR3 comprises 17 residues. The CDR3 DNA reads as TGTGCCAGCAGTTTGCCCCACAGCGTCGGACTATATCAGCCCCAGCATTAT. It is translated as CASSLPHSVGLYQPQHY.

At least ten counts were recorded for this clonotype. J is TRBJ2-2 and V is TRBV12-5; D is perhaps TRBD2 (7 bases). Germline V gives CDR1 LGHNT, CDR2 FRNRAP. The CDR3 length is 16 residues. The V end lost 5 bases, the J end lost 2 bases, and 15 bases lay between the germline ends. CDR3 region: CASGAPGGSNTGELFF. DNA for the CDR3: TGTGCTAGTGGTGCCCCGGGGGGCAGCAACACCGGGGAGCTGTTTTTT.

This clonotype was counted many times. The J gene is TRBJ2-7, the V gene TRBV14; 9 positions match TRBD1. The CDR3 extends over 14 amino acids. The junction had 3 bases not matched to a gene; V was cut back by 3 bases and J by 3 bases. Germline assignment: CDR1 SGHDN and CDR2 FVKESK. The CDR3 DNA sequence: TGTGCCAGCAGCCACATGGGACAGGGCTACGAGCAGTACTTC. Translation gives CASSHMGQGYEQYF.

This clonotype has a count of ten or more. This chain joins TRBV7-9 and TRBJ2-7; 8 bases map to TRBD1. Germline V gene sequence: CDR1 SEHNR, CDR2 FQNEAQ (reference sequence). The CDR3 loop spans 15 amino acids. After removal of 4 bases from V and 3 bases from J, the junction contained 8 bases not matched to a gene. CDR3 loop: CASSSPRTGNYEQYF. The CDR3 nucleotides read TGTGCCAGCAGCTCGCCGAGGACAGGGAACTACGAGCAGTACTTC.

This clonotype was detected many times. This chain connects TRBV20-1 to TRBJ1-1; TRBD1 matches at 7 bases. There are 15 residues in the CDR3. The V and J ends lost 0 bases and 1 base, in that order; junction bases with no gene match: 5. CDR1 and CDR2 from the germline V gene are DFQATT and SNEGSKA (reference sequence). CDR3 region: CSARDRRQGNTEAFF. Here the CDR3 DNA reads TGCAGTGCTAGAGATAGGAGACAGGGGAACACTGAAGCTTTCTTT.

This clonotype was found a few times. This chain links TRBV29-1 with TRBJ1-6; 11 bases agree with TRBD1. Germline CDR1 SQVTM, CDR2 ANQGSEA. The CDR3 is 17 amino acids. After removal of 1 base from V and 5 bases from J, the junction contained 7 bases not matched to a gene. The DNA for the CDR3 is TGCAGCGTTGAAGGGCTGGACAGGGGGCTTAATAATTCACCCCTCCACTTT. Its translation is CSVEGLDRGLNNSPLHF.

In its sample, this clonotype was seen many times. The chain carries TRBV7-9 and TRBJ1-1; D gene uncertain. V was cut by 5 bases and J by 0 bases, with 13 bases left in between. Germline CDR1 and CDR2: SEHNR and FQNEAQ (reference sequence). The CDR3 is 15 residues long. Here the CDR3 reads CASSPGDSMNTEAFF. The CDR3 nucleotides read TGTGCCAGCAGCCCTGGGGATTCTATGAACACTGAAGCTTTCTTT.

About this clonotype: It may be a read error: a sequence one base away is much more abundant. This rearrangement joins TRBV6-1 to TRBJ1-1, with D perhaps TRBD1 (6 bases). Germline CDR1 and CDR2: MNHNS and SASEGT. The CDR3 length is 14 residues. The CDR3 is CASRRQVLNTEACF. The CDR3 DNA follows: TGTGCCAGCAGGAGACAGGTATTGAACACTGAAGCTTGCTTT.

This clonotype was seen ten or more times. The V call is TRBV6-1, the J call TRBJ1-1; the D gene is possibly TRBD1 (5 bases). CDR3 size: 15 residues. CDR1 MNHNS and CDR2 SASEGT come from the germline V gene. V was pared by 0 bases and J by 6 bases, with 14 bases between. For the CDR3, the DNA is TGTGCCAGCAGTGAAGCCCCCGGACACCCTTCTGAAGCTTTCTTT. Protein: CASSEAPGHPSEAFF.

This clonotype was counted many times. This chain links TRBV7-2 with TRBJ1-1; maybe TRBD1 (6 bases). Germline CDR1 is SGHTA and CDR2 is FQGNSA. V lost 4 bases, J lost 11 bases, and 11 bases lay in between. This CDR3 has 11 amino acids. CDR3 DNA: TGTGCCAGCAGCTGGGGGCGCCGGGCTTTCTTT. Its translation is CASSWGRRAFF.

This clonotype was seen ten or more times. This sequence joins TRBV2 and TRBJ2-7; 7 bases are shared with TRBD2. The length of the CDR3 is 12 residues. The germline gives CDR1 SNHLY, CDR2 FYNNEI. Unmatched junction bases numbered 11, after V lost 6 bases and J lost 12 bases. The CDR3 sequence is CASSMSREVPYF. For the CDR3, the DNA is TGTGCCAGCAGCATGTCCCGGGAGGTGCCGTACTTC. Combining the CDR3 with reference TRBV2 and TRBJ2-7 gives the whole variable domain EPEVTQTPSHQVTQMGQEVILRCVPISNHLYFYWYRQILGQKVEFLVSFYNNEISEKSEIFDDQFSVERPDGSNFTLKIRSTKLEDSAMYFCASSMSREVPYFGPGTRLTVT.

The rearrangement links TRBV12-3 or TRBV12-4 to TRBJ1-5; possibly TRBD1 for D (5 bases). Between the trimmed V and J ends, which lost 7 bases and 2 bases, there was a span of 18 bases. This CDR3 contains 16 residues. The CDR3 is CASTPLLWGGNQPQHF. For the CDR3, the DNA is TGTGCCAGCACCCCCTTATTATGGGGGGGCAATCAGCCCCAGCATTTT.

Of note for this clonotype: At one end, the junction sequence differs from germline, possibly due to a read error. The chain couples TRBV30 to TRBJ2-1, with 12 nucleotides matching TRBD2. This CDR3 has 15 residues. Per germline, CDR1 GTSNPN and CDR2 SVGIG (reference sequence). The CDR3 here is CAWSSLAGGANEKFF. The DNA of the CDR3 is TGTGCCTGGAGTTCACTAGCGGGAGGTGCCAATGAGAAGTTCTTC.

The chain carries TRBV2 and TRBJ2-2, with a weak D call TRBD2 (7 bases). Germline CDR1 is SNHLY and CDR2 is FYNNEI. The ends were cut back, 1 base at V and 6 bases at J, with 15 bases in the middle. This CDR3 has 16 amino acids. The CDR3, as DNA: TGTGCCAGCAGTGAAGGGATTGCGGGGGCCCCCGGGGAGCTGTTTTTT. Protein: CASSEGIAGAPGELFF. The whole variable domain, remainder taken from reference TRBV2 and TRBJ2-2, is EPEVTQTPSHQVTQMGQEVILRCVPISNHLYFYWYRQILGQKVEFLVSFYNNEISEKSEIFDDQFSVERPDGSNFTLKIRSTKLEDSAMYFCASSEGIAGAPGELFFGEGSRLTVL.

At least ten counts were recorded for this clonotype. The chain combines TRBV6-5 with TRBJ2-2, with D possibly matching TRBD2 (6 bases). The CDR3 sequence is 15 residues long. V gave up 2 bases and J gave up 4 bases, with 11 bases separating them. CDR1 is MNHEY and CDR2 is SVGAGI in the germline V gene. The CDR3 region is CASSYVAGITGELFF. DNA of the CDR3: TGTGCCAGCAGTTACGTGGCGGGAATCACCGGGGAGCTGTTTTTT.

There are many counts of this clonotype. Written as DNA, the CDR3 is TGTGCCAGCAGTTTAGCCCCAGGGTGGTTTAGCAATCAGCCCCAGCATTTT. Its translation: CASSLAPGWFSNQPQHF. This chain links TRBV12-3 or TRBV12-4 with TRBJ1-5; D is perhaps TRBD1 (5 bases). The ends were cut back, 0 bases at V and 0 bases at J, with 12 bases in the middle. This CDR3 has 17 residues.